This TCR beta chain was documented in a study of OX40 agonist ivuxolimab in advanced cancers. Context from the whole study: Ivuxolimab, which targeted the costimulatory receptor OX40 (CD134), was an agonistic, fully human IgG2 monoclonal antibody. Intravenous ivuxolimab was administered to patients every 2 weeks at six dose levels: 0.01, 0.1, 0.3, 1.5, 3 and 10 mg/kg. Of the approximately 53 patients in dose escalation, around 20 had hepatocellular carcinoma, some 15 had melanoma, 9 had renal cell carcinoma and 9 had head and neck cancer. The dose-escalation cohort was about 83% male with a mean age of about 54 years, ranging from roughly 20 to 85. Prior anti-PD-1, anti-PD-L1 or anti-CTLA-4 therapy was permitted, and roughly two fifths of dose-escalation patients had received checkpoint inhibitors. Three dose-escalation patients achieved partial responses, one with hepatocellular carcinoma and two with cutaneous melanoma. Peripheral TCRbeta sequencing was intended to test whether TCR sequence diversity was altered and clonal T-cell expansion was caused by ivuxolimab. The paper covers the monotherapy dose-escalation part of the phase I ivuxolimab trial, which included N of about 56 patients.

Notes on this clone: What this receptor recognizes is not known. No base-level quality is on record; no much larger clone is a single base apart.

Genomic DNA was isolated from the sorted cells so that the TCRbeta CDR3 region could be sequenced. TCRbeta CDR3 regions were sequenced using the immunoSEQ Assay. Imported from immuneACCESS, the table was reduced by TCRdb to in-frame sequences with V and J called. These copies leave out some clones; in studies compared against another copy, an unresolved V gene accounts for under half, and the cause of the remainder is not known. The sample table holds under 13,000 clones, of which more than 60% were seen once. About 15% of the sample goes to the ten largest clones. Reading the germline V gene gives CDR1 SGHNT and CDR2 YENEEA. The CDR3 goes from the cysteine to the phenylalanine over 15 residues. Only CDR3 DNA is held: 45 bases, read in frame from base 1. The junction carries 11 bases between V and J, which are trimmed by 1 base and 2 bases respectively. Overall study outcomes, separate from this receptor: Low levels of normalized T-cell clonal expansion were also shown by some nonresponding patients. The antigen specificity of the clonally expanded peripheral T cells was not determined. After ivuxolimab, CD8+ T cells had more expanded clones than CD4+ T cells on average. At doses from 0.1 to 3.0 mg/kg, clonal expansion was seen in both CD4+ and CD8+ blood T cells between baseline and week 6. In the 0.1-3.0 mg/kg groups, partial responders had among the lowest normalized peripheral clonal expansion, particularly in CD8+ T cells.

Patients with a history of autoimmune disease or receiving systemic immunosuppression were excluded from the trial. Peripheral blood for TCR sequencing was collected from all dose cohorts at baseline, on cycle 4 day 1, and on cycle 7 day 1. Samples came from an open-label, multicenter, first-in-human phase I dose-escalation trial of ivuxolimab. Adults with locally advanced or metastatic melanoma, renal cell carcinoma, hepatocellular carcinoma or head and neck squamous cell carcinoma were enrolled in the trial. Before TCR sequencing, CD4+ T cells and CD8+ T cells were sorted from peripheral blood as separate populations.

The specimen comprised CD4+ or CD8+ T cells sorted from blood, sampled in a trial of the OX40 agonist ivuxolimab. Here the chain combines TRBV11-3 and TRBJ2-5; the D region is possibly TRBD1 or TRBD2, each matching across 5 bases. The TCR originated in an adult with an advanced solid tumor such as melanoma, head and neck, liver or kidney cancer. The sequenced DNA: TGTGCCAGCAGCTTAGCGGGACGCCCACAAGAGACCCAGTACTTC. The encoded protein is CASSLAGRPQETQYF.